This TCR beta chain was sequenced during a study of T cell repertoires in cytomegalovirus infection. At the level of the study: Both recently identified HLA-C-restricted and well-studied HLA-B-restricted CMV epitopes were used in the study. Matching HLA type, along with CMV infection, was indicated by public TCR beta signatures.

In regard to this clonotype: Its antigen is not known.

TCRdb re-called the reads through MiXCR, storing one row per CDR3 protein. The sample holds hundreds of thousands of distinct CDR3 sequences; around 31% are singletons and the top ten take roughly 20%. General study results and limits: Identification of carriers of CMV plus the relevant HLA was achieved through cumulative public TCR beta family frequency. CMV-specific TCR beta clonotypes restricted by HLA-C were the ones dominating the ex vivo response.

This TCR derives from a human donor in good health (CMV status not recorded). Some clones in this sample may be carry-over from other donors' samples. The sample in question was cultured PBMCs, obtained from culture after CMV antigen stimulation.

CDR3 residues: CASTEQFF. CDR3 bases: TGTGCCAGCACCGAGCAGTTCTTC. The gene calls are TRBV2 and TRBJ2-1; the D is unclear. The germline V and J ends were trimmed by 7 bases and 10 bases, with 2 bases remaining between them. Germline V CDR1 and CDR2: SNHLY, FYNNEI. This CDR3 spans 8 amino acids.